This TCR beta chain is drawn from a study of neurological immune-mediated disorders. V gave up 5 bases and J gave up 6 bases, with 11 bases separating them. Germline CDR1 and CDR2: SQVTM and ANQGSEA. This CDR3 has 11 amino acids. In this sample, this clonotype turned up many times. TCRdb re-analysed the 5' RACE reads in MiXCR, keeping a single row per CDR3 protein. The table records 35,000 to 55,000 distinct CDR3 sequences, 6% to 7% of them present only once. The clonotype originates from a woman in her forties in good health. The chain joins TRBV29-1 to TRBJ2-7; D may be TRBD1 (6 bases). The sample was CD4+ T cells from blood. DNA for the CDR3: TGCAGCGTTTCCACAGGGCCCGAGCAGTACTTC. Translated, it gives CSVSTGPEQYF.